Here is one TCR beta chain with its context. In the original workflow: It was from reference gene primer amplification that nucleated cell counts were estimated. The data were produced by immunoSEQ multiplex PCR, yet TCRdb's version contains in-frame clones alone and is incomplete. That table gives V, J and clone size, and the DNA gave D and trimming. The table lists some 150,000 clones, about 87% of them singletons, with roughly 2.5% in the top ten. The data originate from a study of blood T cell repertoires in COVID-19. Study at large: The United States, Italy and Spain were the sources of the acute and convalescent COVID-19 samples. T cells, B-cell-depleted T cells, or PBMCs provided the cDNA or gDNA that served as material.

Germline CDR1 and CDR2: SEHNR and FQNEAQ (reference sequence). V was pared by 4 bases and J by 4 bases, with 23 bases between. The CDR3 extends over 18 amino acids. Sequenced input: peripheral blood. The sequence was obtained from a man aged 50-59 years with active COVID-19. The chain is built from TRBV7-9 and TRBJ2-1, with a possible D match to TRBD1 (6 bases). The CDR3 region is CASSSTTGLGTRYNEQFF. In nucleotides, the CDR3 is TGTGCCAGCAGCTCCACCACGGGGCTGGGGACAAGATACAATGAGCAGTTCTTC.